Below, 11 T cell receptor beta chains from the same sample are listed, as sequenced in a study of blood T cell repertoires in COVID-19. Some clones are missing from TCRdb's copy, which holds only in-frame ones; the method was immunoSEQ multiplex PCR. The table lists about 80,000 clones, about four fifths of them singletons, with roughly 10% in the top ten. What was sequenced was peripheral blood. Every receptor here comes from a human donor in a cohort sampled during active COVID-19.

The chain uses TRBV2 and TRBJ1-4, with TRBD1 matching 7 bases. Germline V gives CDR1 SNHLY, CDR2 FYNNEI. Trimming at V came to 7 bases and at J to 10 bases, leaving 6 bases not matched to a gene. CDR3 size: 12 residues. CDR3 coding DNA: TGTGCCAGCAAAGACGACAGGGTAAAACTGTTTTTT. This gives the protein CASKDDRVKLFF.

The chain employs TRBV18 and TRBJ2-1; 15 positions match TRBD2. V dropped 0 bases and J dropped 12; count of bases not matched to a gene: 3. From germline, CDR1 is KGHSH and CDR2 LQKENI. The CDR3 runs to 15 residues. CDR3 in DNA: TGTGCCAGCTCACCACCGGGACTAGCGGGGGGCGTGCAGTTCTTC. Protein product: CASSPPGLAGGVQFF. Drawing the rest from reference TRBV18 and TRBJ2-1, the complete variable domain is NAGVMQNPRHLVRRRGQEARLRCSPMKGHSHVYWYRQLPEEGLKFMVYLQKENIIDESGMPKERFSAEFPKEGPSILRIQQVVRGDSAAYFCASSPPGLAGGVQFFGPGTRLTVL.

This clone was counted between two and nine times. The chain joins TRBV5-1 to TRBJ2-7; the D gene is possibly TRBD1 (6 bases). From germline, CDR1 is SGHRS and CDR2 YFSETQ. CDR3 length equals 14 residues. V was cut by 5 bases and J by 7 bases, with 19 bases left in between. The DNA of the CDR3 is TGCGCCAGCAGGGCAGGGGCCCTGGATGGTGAGCAGTACTTC. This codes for CASRAGALDGEQYF. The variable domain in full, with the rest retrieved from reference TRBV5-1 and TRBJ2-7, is KAGVTQTPRYLIKTRGQQVTLSCSPISGHRSVSWYQQTPGQGLQFLFEYFSETQRNKGNFPGRFSGRQFSNSRSEMNVSTLELGDSALYLCASRAGALDGEQYFGPGTRLTVT.

The CDR3 here is CASSERLAGAAEQYF. CDR3 DNA: TGTGCCAGCAGTGAAAGGCTAGCGGGAGCGGCCGAGCAGTACTTC. V and J are TRBV2 and TRBJ2-7, with 10 bases identical to TRBD2. This CDR3 has 15 residues. The V gene's germline CDR1 is SNHLY and CDR2 FYNNEI. The V segment lost 2 bases and the J segment 6 bases; nucleotides outside the gene matches: 7. Variable domain in full (rest from reference TRBV2 and TRBJ2-7): EPEVTQTPSHQVTQMGQEVILRCVPISNHLYFYWYRQILGQKVEFLVSFYNNEISEKSEIFDDQFSVERPDGSNFTLKIRSTKLEDSAMYFCASSERLAGAAEQYFGPGTRLTVT.

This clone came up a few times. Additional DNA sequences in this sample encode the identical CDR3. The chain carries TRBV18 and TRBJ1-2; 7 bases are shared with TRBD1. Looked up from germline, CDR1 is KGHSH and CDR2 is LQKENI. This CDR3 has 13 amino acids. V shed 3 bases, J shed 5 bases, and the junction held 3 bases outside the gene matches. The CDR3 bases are TGTGCCAGCTCACCCGACAGGGAATATGGCTACACCTTC. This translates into CASSPDREYGYTF.

CDR3 region: CSVPGQGAGYGYTF. CDR3 sequence (DNA): TGCAGCGTTCCGGGACAGGGGGCAGGCTATGGCTACACCTTC. The rearrangement joins TRBV29-1 to TRBJ1-2; the match to TRBD1 covers 12 bases. V shed 5 bases and J 4 bases; nucleotides not matched to a gene: 5. From germline, CDR1 is SQVTM and CDR2 ANQGSEA. The length of the CDR3 is 14 residues. Combining the CDR3 with reference TRBV29-1 and TRBJ1-2 gives the whole variable domain SAVISQKPSRDICQRGTSLTIQCQVDSQVTMMFWYRQQPGQSLTLIATANQGSEATYESGFVIDKFPISRPNLTFSTLTVSNMSPEDSSIYLCSVPGQGAGYGYTFGSGTRLTVV.

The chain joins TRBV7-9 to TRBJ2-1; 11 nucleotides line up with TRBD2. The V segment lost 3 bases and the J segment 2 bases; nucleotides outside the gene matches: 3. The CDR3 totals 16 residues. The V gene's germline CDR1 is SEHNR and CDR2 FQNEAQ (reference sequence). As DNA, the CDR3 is TGTGCCAGCAGCTTCCGACTAGCGGGAACCTACAATGAGCAGTTCTTC. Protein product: CASSFRLAGTYNEQFF. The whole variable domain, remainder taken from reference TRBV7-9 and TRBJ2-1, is DTGVSQNPRHKITKRGQNVTFRCDPISEHNRLYWYRQTLGQGPEFLTYFQNEAQLEKSRLLSDRFSAERPKGSFSTLEIQRTEQGDSAMYLCASSFRLAGTYNEQFFGPGTRLTVL.

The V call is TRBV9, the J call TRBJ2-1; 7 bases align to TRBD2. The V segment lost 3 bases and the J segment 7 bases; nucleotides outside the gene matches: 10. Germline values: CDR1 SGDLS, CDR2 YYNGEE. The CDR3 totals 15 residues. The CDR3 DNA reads TGTGCCAGCAGCGCGGTCCTCGGGGGGTCAAATGAGCAGTTCTTC. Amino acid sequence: CASSAVLGGSNEQFF. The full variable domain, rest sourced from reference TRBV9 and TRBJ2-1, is DSGVTQTPKHLITATGQRVTLRCSPRSGDLSVYWYQQSLDQGLQFLIQYYNGEERAKGNILERFSAQQFPDLHSELNLSSLELGDSALYFCASSAVLGGSNEQFFGPGTRLTVL.

The CDR3 region has the DNA TGTGCCAGCAGCTTAGTGGCGGGAGGAATGGATACGCAGTATTTT. This codes for CASSLVAGGMDTQYF. The V call is TRBV7-3, the J call TRBJ2-3; 8 nucleotides match TRBD2. V lost 2 bases to trimming and J lost 6 bases; unmatched junction nucleotides: 7. The germline CDR1 and CDR2 sequences are SGHTA and FQGTGA. The CDR3 sequence is 15 residues long.

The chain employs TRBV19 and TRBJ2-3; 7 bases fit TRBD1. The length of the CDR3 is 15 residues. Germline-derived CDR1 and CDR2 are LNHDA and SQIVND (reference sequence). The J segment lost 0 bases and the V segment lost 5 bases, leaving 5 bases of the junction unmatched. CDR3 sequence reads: CASSVQGVSTDTQYF. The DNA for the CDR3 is TGTGCCAGTAGTGTCCAGGGGGTAAGCACAGATACGCAGTATTTT.

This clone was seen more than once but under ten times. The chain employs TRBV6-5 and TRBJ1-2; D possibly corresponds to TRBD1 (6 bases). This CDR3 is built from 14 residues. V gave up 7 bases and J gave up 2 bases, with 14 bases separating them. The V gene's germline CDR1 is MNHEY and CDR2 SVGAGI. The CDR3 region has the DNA TGTGCCAGCACCTACAGGGATTACAACTATGGCTACACCTTC. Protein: CASTYRDYNYGYTF.